This T cell receptor (beta chain) was recorded in a study of T cells after yellow fever vaccination. TCRdb re-derived calls from the 5' RACE reads in MiXCR, one entry per CDR3 protein. The sample has fewer than 650,000 distinct CDR3 sequences, about a fifth seen once; the top ten hold about 16%. This clonotype was seen ten or more times. Germline assignment: CDR1 MNHEY and CDR2 SMNVEV (reference sequence). J lost 2 bases, V lost 7 bases, and 8 bases had no gene match. This CDR3 has 15 amino acids. The chain couples TRBV27 to TRBJ2-1; 7 bases line up with TRBD1. This receptor was obtained from a man aged 18-30 years who received the YFV17D yellow fever vaccine. Sequencing was performed on PBMCs, taken less than 25 days after the first yellow fever vaccination. DNA for the CDR3: TGTGCCAGCACCAACTGGACAGGTACCTACAATGAGCAGTTCTTC. It translates to CASTNWTGTYNEQFF.